This T cell receptor (beta chain) is drawn from a study of T cells after yellow fever vaccination. Findings of the study overall: The secondary response was weaker but peaked faster, day 5 versus 15.

The germline V gene encodes CDR1 SEHNR and CDR2 FQNEAQ (reference sequence). The J segment lost 0 bases and the V segment lost 2 bases, leaving 6 bases of the junction unmatched. CDR3 length: 17 amino acids. With respect to this clonotype: Its antigen is undetermined.

TCRdb fed the 5' RACE reads into MiXCR, producing one record per CDR3 protein. The table lists just under 600,000 distinct CDR3 sequences, roughly 14% of them singletons. V usage is TRBV7-9 and J usage is TRBJ2-1; 8 nucleotides line up with TRBD2. The TCR comes from a man aged 30 to 45 who received the YFV17D yellow fever vaccine. The material was PBMCs, obtained on the day of the yellow fever booster vaccination. Here the CDR3 DNA reads TGTGCCAGCAGCTTACTAGCGGGCATGAGCTCCTACAATGAGCAGTTCTTC. Translation: CASSLLAGMSSYNEQFF.